Described below is a single T cell receptor beta chain sequence and its context. The antigen remains undetermined. Using its own MiXCR run on the 5' RACE reads, TCRdb lists one record per CDR3 protein. The sample gives about 360,000 distinct CDR3 sequences, roughly 6.1% of which show up once; over 14% is in the top ten. These data originate in a study of T cells after yellow fever vaccination. Findings and limits, study-wide: Within FACS-sorted repertoires, abundant clonotypes contaminating from the bulk population could be present. Booster sampling recovered most clones from primary vaccination (roughly 97% CD4, over 75% CD8).

V trimming: 6 bases; J trimming: 4 bases; junction bases outside the gene matches: 14. The CDR3 spans 16 residues. Germline V gene lookup returns CDR1 MNHEY and CDR2 SMNVEV (reference sequence). The chain employs TRBV27 and TRBJ1-1; 7 nucleotides align to TRBD1. This clonotype originated in a man aged 25-40 years who received the YFV17D yellow fever vaccine. Material: PBMCs, obtained 5 days after the yellow fever booster vaccination. The CDR3 here is CASRSLTARGGTEAFF. CDR3 nucleotide sequence: TGTGCCAGCAGATCCCTAACCGCCAGGGGGGGCACTGAAGCTTTCTTT.